One and the same sample provided the 21 T cell receptor beta chains below, sequenced in a study of glioma-infiltrating T cells after dendritic cell vaccination. Only in-frame clones appear in the TCRdb table, and some are missing; sequencing was by immunoSEQ multiplex PCR. This repertoire shows roughly 47,000 clones, around 86% found once; its top ten account for approximately 10%. The sample here was blood, taken before dendritic cell vaccination. Every receptor here comes from a human donor with glioblastoma.

V gene TRBV29-1 combines with J gene TRBJ1-2, with 12 nucleotides matching TRBD1. Germline CDR1 is SQVTM and CDR2 is ANQGSEA. V gave up 3 bases and J gave up 4 bases; unmatched junction bases: 6. The CDR3 is 15 residues long. The CDR3 coding sequence is TGCAGCGTTGATCCGGGACAGGGGGCAGGCTATGGCTACACCTTC. Residues: CSVDPGQGAGYGYTF.

This rearrangement joins TRBV27 to TRBJ2-2; D gene uncertain. Germline CDR1 reads MNHEY; CDR2 reads SMNVEV (reference sequence). Between the trimmed V and J ends, which lost 0 bases and 1 base, there was a span of 3 bases. CDR3 length: 14 residues. DNA of the CDR3: TGTGCCAGCAGTTTATCCTGGAACACCGGGGAGCTGTTTTTT. Translating gives CASSLSWNTGELFF.

V usage is TRBV7-2 and J usage is TRBJ2-2, with 10 bases lining up with TRBD2. This CDR3 region has 18 residues. Germline CDR1 and CDR2: SGHTA and FQGNSA. Trimming removed 1 base from V and 2 bases from J; junction bases left unmatched: 7. The CDR3 bases are TGTGCCAGCAGCTTAGGGCTTCTAGCGGGGGTTAACACCGGGGAGCTGTTTTTT. Translation gives CASSLGLLAGVNTGELFF.

This rearrangement joins TRBV7-2 to TRBJ1-3, with D perhaps matching TRBD1 (6 bases). Looked up from germline, CDR1 is SGHTA and CDR2 is FQGNSA. This CDR3 has 16 residues. The ends were cut back, 3 bases at V and 4 bases at J, with 16 bases in the middle. CDR3 in DNA: TGTGCCAGCAGCTTGTTTGGGGGCGTCGGAGGAAACACCATATATTTT. Its protein is CASSLFGGVGGNTIYF.

The gene calls are TRBV4-3 and TRBJ2-3; 12 bases match TRBD2. The germline V gene encodes CDR1 LGHNA and CDR2 YSLEER. V shed 0 bases and J 4 bases; nucleotides not matched to a gene: 11. This CDR3 spans 19 amino acids. The CDR3 coding sequence is TGCGCCAGCAGCCAAGATAGGGCTAGCGGGAGGGCCGTCGCAGATACGCAGTATTTT. As protein: CASSQDRASGRAVADTQYF.

The rearrangement links TRBV5-5 to TRBJ2-3, with a tentative D call TRBD2 (7 bases). Trimming took off 4 bases at V and 2 bases at J, with 20 bases between the two ends. The CDR3 is 17 amino acids. In germline, CDR1 is SGHKS, CDR2 YYEKEE (reference sequence). CDR3 DNA: TGTGCCAGCAGCCCCGTTGGGGGCGGGGGTTACACAGATACGCAGTATTTT. Encoded protein: CASSPVGGGGYTDTQYF.

The V and J genes are TRBV6-5 and TRBJ1-2; D is possibly TRBD1 (6 bases). Germline-derived CDR1 and CDR2 are MNHEY and SVGAGI. The CDR3 has 14 residues. Trimming took off 5 bases at V and 4 bases at J, with 14 bases between the two ends. CDR3 DNA: TGTGCCAGCAGTGACCGACAGGCCCTCTATGGCTACACCTTC. Translation gives CASSDRQALYGYTF.

The rearrangement links TRBV6-6 to TRBJ1-5; 11 bases map to TRBD1. CDR1 and CDR2 from the germline V gene are MNHNY and SVGAGI (reference sequence). This CDR3 has 15 amino acids. The V gene end was trimmed by 2 bases and the J gene end by 4 bases; junction bases not matched to a gene: 1. CDR3 nucleotide sequence: TGTGCCAGCAGTTACGGGACAGGGGGGAATCAGCCCCAGCATTTT. Protein sequence: CASSYGTGGNQPQHF.

The chain couples TRBV19 to TRBJ2-7, with 9 bases identical to TRBD1. Germline CDR1 reads LNHDA; CDR2 reads SQIVND (reference sequence). The CDR3 has 15 amino acids. Losses at the gene ends were 5 bases for V and 0 bases for J; bases not matched to a gene: 5. CDR3 nucleotide sequence: TGTGCCAGTAGTTCAGGACAGGGGTACTCCTACGAGCAGTACTTC. Its protein product is CASSSGQGYSYEQYF. The full variable domain, completed using reference TRBV19 and TRBJ2-7, is DGGITQSPKYLFRKEGQNVTLSCEQNLNHDAMYWYRQDPGQGLRLIYYSQIVNDFQKGDIAEGYSVSREKKESFPLTVTSAQKNPTAFYLCASSSGQGYSYEQYFGPGTRLTVT.

CDR3 coding DNA: TGTGCCAGTAGTATAGGGGGGACAGGGAGGGAGACCCAGTACTTC. This sequence encodes CASSIGGTGRETQYF. The rearrangement uses TRBV19 and TRBJ2-5, with TRBD1 matching 9 bases. Looked up from germline, CDR1 is LNHDA and CDR2 is SQIVND (reference sequence). J was trimmed by 5 bases and V by 1 base; bases with no gene match: 5. The CDR3 has 15 residues.

The V gene is TRBV29-1, the J gene TRBJ2-7; 14 nucleotides match TRBD2. The CDR3 has 16 residues. Germline CDR1 and CDR2: SQVTM and ANQGSEA. J was trimmed by 5 bases and V by 7 bases; bases with no gene match: 13. This CDR3 is CSAIGLAGGLGNEQYF. Here the CDR3 DNA reads TGCAGCGCCATCGGACTAGCGGGAGGACTAGGTAACGAGCAGTACTTC.

J is TRBJ2-7 and V is TRBV30; D is uncertain. Trimming shortened V by 3 bases and J by 11 bases, and 14 bases separated the two germline ends. The V gene's germline CDR1 is GTSNPN and CDR2 SVGIG (reference sequence). The CDR3 loop spans 11 amino acids. The CDR3 DNA follows: TGTGCCTGGAGCGACGGCTCTGAGGAGTACTTC. This translates into CAWSDGSEEYF. Full variable domain (missing parts from reference TRBV30 and TRBJ2-7): SQTIHQWPATLVQPVGSPLSLECTVEGTSNPNLYWYRQAAGRGLQLLFYSVGIGQISSEVPQNLSASRPQDRQFILSSKKLLLSDSGFYLCAWSDGSEEYFGPGTRLTVT.

This rearrangement joins TRBV27 to TRBJ2-7; 8 bases map to TRBD2. The V and J ends lost 2 bases and 5 bases, in that order; junction bases with no gene match: 5. Germline loops: CDR1 MNHEY, CDR2 SMNVEV (reference sequence). The CDR3 loop spans 14 amino acids. The DNA of the CDR3 is TGTGCCAGCAGTTTAAGGACTAGCTGGGACGAGCAGTACTTC. This gives the protein CASSLRTSWDEQYF.

The chain joins TRBV4-3 to TRBJ2-1, with D possibly matching TRBD1 (6 bases). V was clipped by 1 base and J by 8 bases, with 9 bases between them. The CDR3 has 13 residues. The germline gives CDR1 LGHNA, CDR2 YSLEER. The chain's CDR3 is CASSQGHRDEQFF. CDR3 in DNA: TGCGCCAGCAGCCAAGGGCACAGGGATGAGCAGTTCTTC.

The chain links TRBV5-4 to TRBJ1-2, with 10 bases fitting TRBD1. V was clipped by 0 bases and J by 5 bases; unmatched bases: 1. The CDR3 consists of 14 residues. Germline assignment: CDR1 SGHNT and CDR2 YYREEE (reference sequence). Here the CDR3 DNA reads TGTGCCAGCAGCTTGGGGGGACAGGGGTATGGCTACACCTTC. It yields the protein CASSLGGQGYGYTF.

Concerning this clone: One junction end does not reproduce the germline sequence, and a read error may be involved. The chain combines TRBV7-2 with TRBJ2-5; D may be TRBD2 (6 bases). Germline V CDR1 and CDR2: SGHTA, FQGNSA. CDR3 size: 12 residues. CDR3 loop: CASSLEVGRDHF. The DNA of the CDR3 is TGTGCCAGCAGCTTAGAAGTGGGGCGGGACCACTTC.

The chain joins TRBV29-1 to TRBJ1-1; 11 bases match TRBD1. The CDR3 covers 14 residues. V lost 4 bases, J lost 3 bases, and 4 bases stayed unmatched. Germline CDR1 SQVTM, CDR2 ANQGSEA. The DNA of the CDR3 is TGCAGCGTTGCCGGACAGGGGGCGGACACTGAAGCTTTCTTT. Translation: CSVAGQGADTEAFF. Full variable domain (rest looked up from reference TRBV29-1 and TRBJ1-1): SAVISQKPSRDICQRGTSLTIQCQVDSQVTMMFWYRQQPGQSLTLIATANQGSEATYESGFVIDKFPISRPNLTFSTLTVSNMSPEDSSIYLCSVAGQGADTEAFFGQGTRLTVV.

J is TRBJ1-1 and V is TRBV11-3; maybe TRBD1 (6 bases). Germline CDR1 SGHNT, CDR2 YENEEA. V gave up 0 bases and J gave up 3 bases, with 8 bases separating them. CDR3 size: 14 residues. The CDR3 bases are TGTGCCAGCAGCTTAGAGGGGGCAGACACTGAAGCTTTCTTT. Amino acids: CASSLEGADTEAFF.

V is TRBV2 and J is TRBJ1-5; a possible D gene is TRBD1 (5 bases). V dropped 4 bases and J dropped 7 bases, with 8 bases sitting between them. Germline loops: CDR1 SNHLY, CDR2 FYNNEI. CDR3 length: 12 residues. This CDR3 reads CASSVGVQPQHF. The DNA for the CDR3 is TGTGCCAGCAGTGTAGGGGTCCAGCCCCAGCATTTT.

V is TRBV7-2 and J is TRBJ1-2; TRBD1 matches at 9 bases. Germline V gene data show CDR1 as SGHTA and CDR2 as FQGNSA. The ends lost 1 base at V and 2 bases at J; junction bases unmatched: 11. This CDR3 has 18 residues. The CDR3 loop is CASSLGSWTGVGNYGYTF. The CDR3 nucleotides read TGTGCCAGCAGCTTAGGGAGTTGGACAGGGGTTGGCAACTATGGCTACACCTTC.

The genes are TRBV28 and TRBJ2-7, with 12 positions matching TRBD1. V was pared by 6 bases and J by 2 bases, with 11 bases of the junction left unmatched. Germline CDR1 MDHEN, CDR2 SYDVKM. The CDR3 runs to 17 residues. This CDR3 reads CASRTGQGAFFPYEQYF. The CDR3 bases are TGTGCCAGCAGGACGGGACAGGGGGCGTTTTTCCCCTACGAGCAGTACTTC.